This passage covers 2 T cell receptor beta chains from one sample sequenced in a study of T-cell reconstitution after alpha-beta-depleted transplantation in children. Unique molecular identifiers were incorporated when the TCRbeta library was constructed. TCRdb re-called the PCR reads through MiXCR, storing one row per CDR3 protein. Here the sample spans 15,000 to 20,000 distinct CDR3 sequences, just over 5% being singletons. Sequenced here: PBMCs, sampled before TCRalphabeta/CD19-depleted stem cell transplant. These receptors were taken from a boy younger than 18 with acute lymphoblastic leukemia, due to receive a stem cell transplant.

There are many counts of this clonotype. The chain recombines TRBV18 with TRBJ2-3, with TRBD2 matching over 7 bases. The CDR3 is 16 residues long. The trim removed 0 bases at V and 7 bases at J, leaving 10 bases unmatched. Per germline, CDR1 KGHSH and CDR2 LQKENI. CDR3 sequence: CASSPPFTSVENTQYF. The DNA for the CDR3 is TGTGCCAGCTCACCACCCTTTACTAGCGTAGAGAATACGCAGTATTTT.

This clonotype was seen many times. This sequence joins TRBV15 and TRBJ2-2; the match to TRBD2 covers 11 bases. Germline CDR1 reads LNHNV; CDR2 reads YYDKDF (reference sequence). This CDR3 is 17 amino acids long. Trimming removed 0 bases from V and 5 bases from J; junction bases left unmatched: 5. The DNA for the CDR3 is TGTGCCACCAGCAGAGATTATCGGACTAGCGGGACCGGGGAGCTGTTTTTT. Its protein is CATSRDYRTSGTGELFF. Drawing the rest from reference TRBV15 and TRBJ2-2, the complete variable domain is DAMVIQNPRYQVTQFGKPVTLSCSQTLNHNVMYWYQQKSSQAPKLLFHYYDKDFNNEADTPDNFQSRRPNTSFCFLDIRSPGLGDTAMYLCATSRDYRTSGTGELFFGEGSRLTVL.